Below, 26 T cell receptor beta chains from the same sample are listed, as sequenced in a study of identical twins. TCRdb re-called the 5' RACE reads through MiXCR, storing one row per CDR3 protein. The data hold about 890,000 distinct CDR3 sequences, with about 12% observed a single time. These data are also associated with another study on yellow fever vaccine responses in identical twins.

Material for sequencing was PBMCs. All receptors come from a woman under 30 in good health.

V usage is TRBV3-1 and J usage is TRBJ1-1, with TRBD1 matching 9 bases. In germline, CDR1 is LGHDT, CDR2 YNNKEL (reference sequence). This CDR3 is built from 17 residues. J was trimmed by 0 bases and V by 4 bases; bases with no gene match: 9. The CDR3 bases are TGTGCCAGCAGCCCCCCTACAGGGGGCCCTCTGAACACTGAAGCTTTCTTT. It specifies CASSPPTGGPLNTEAFF.

In its sample, this clonotype was seen many times. The chain combines TRBV5-1 with TRBJ2-1; 7 bases match TRBD2. The CDR3 spans 14 residues. V gave up 3 bases and J gave up 9 bases; unmatched junction bases: 9. Germline V CDR1 and CDR2: SGHRS, YFSETQ. The CDR3 DNA is TGCGCCAGCAGCTGGCAGCGGGATGGGGGTGAGCAGTTCTTC. The encoded protein is CASSWQRDGGEQFF.

The CDR3 region is CASSPDVPRDYDPYEQYV. DNA of the CDR3: TGTGCCAGCAGCCCGGACGTACCCCGGGACTACGACCCCTACGAGCAGTACGTC. The chain links TRBV4-2 to TRBJ2-7; 7 bases agree with TRBD2. The CDR3 spans 18 residues. Germline V gives CDR1 LGHNA, CDR2 YNFKEQ. V shed 4 bases and J 2 bases; nucleotides not matched to a gene: 17.

This clonotype was counted only a few times. This rearrangement joins TRBV6-5 to TRBJ1-4; D remains unclear. Germline V gene data show CDR1 as MNHEY and CDR2 as SVGAGI. V shed 4 bases and J shed 3 bases, with 12 bases lying between them. The CDR3 sequence is 15 residues long. The CDR3 DNA sequence: TGTGCCAGCAGTTGGACGGATGCTCCTAATGAAAAACTGTTTTTT. Amino acids: CASSWTDAPNEKLFF.

This clonotype has just a few counts. CDR3 residues: CASSLDFYSGASNQPQHF. DNA for the CDR3: TGCGCCAGCAGCTTGGACTTTTATTCAGGCGCTAGCAATCAGCCCCAGCATTTT. This chain connects TRBV4-1 to TRBJ1-5; D is unresolved. This CDR3 has 18 residues. CDR1 is MGHRA and CDR2 is YSYEKL in the germline V gene. Deletions cut 5 bases from V and 0 bases from J, with 20 bases between.

This clonotype was seen a few times. The V gene is TRBV3-1, the J gene TRBJ1-2; 8 nucleotides align to TRBD1. CDR1 is LGHDT, CDR2 YNNKEL, per germline (reference sequence). The CDR3 is 15 amino acids. The V and J ends lost 4 bases and 4 bases, in that order; junction bases with no gene match: 8. The CDR3 reads CASSPGQASSYGYTF. The CDR3 coding sequence is TGTGCCAGCAGCCCGGGACAGGCCTCATCCTATGGCTACACCTTC.

This chain joins TRBV3-1 and TRBJ2-1; TRBD2 aligns across 16 bases. V was clipped by 0 bases and J by 12 bases; unmatched bases: 2. The germline CDR1 and CDR2 sequences are LGHDT and YNNKEL (reference sequence). This CDR3 region has 15 residues. In DNA, the CDR3 is TGTGCCAGCAGCCAAGAAGGGACTAGCGGGAGGGCGCAGTTCTTC. This sequence encodes CASSQEGTSGRAQFF.

This clonotype was counted between two and nine times. The chain links TRBV4-2 to TRBJ2-7; weak D call: TRBD1 (5 bases). The V and J ends lost 0 bases and 5 bases respectively, with 14 bases between them. Germline loops: CDR1 LGHNA, CDR2 YNFKEQ. The CDR3 is 15 amino acids. The CDR3 loop reads CASSQDRVGSDEQYF. The CDR3 nucleotides read TGTGCCAGCAGCCAAGACAGGGTAGGCAGTGACGAGCAGTACTTC.

In its sample, this clonotype was seen a few times. J is TRBJ2-1 and V is TRBV20-1, with D possibly being TRBD1 or TRBD2 (5 bases each). Germline lookup yields CDR1 DFQATT and CDR2 SNEGSKA (reference sequence). With 1 base removed from V and 2 bases from J, the gap between germline ends came to 12 bases. The CDR3 has 15 residues. The CDR3 loop is CSARGGVRAYNEQFF. The CDR3, as DNA: TGCAGTGCTAGAGGAGGGGTTAGAGCCTACAATGAGCAGTTCTTC.

The gene calls are TRBV12-3 or TRBV12-4 and TRBJ2-7; D is undetermined. Trimming took off 4 bases at V and 5 bases at J, with 12 bases between the two ends. The CDR3 loop spans 13 amino acids. CDR3 nucleotides: TGTGCCAGCAGTTCCCGTAGGTGGGACGAGCAGTACGTC. Translation: CASSSRRWDEQYV.

This chain uses TRBV7-8 with TRBJ2-2, with 16 bases that match TRBD2. Germline loops: CDR1 SGHVS, CDR2 FQNEAQ. The V gene end was trimmed by 7 bases and the J gene end by 2 bases; junction bases not matched to a gene: 10. The CDR3 extends over 19 amino acids. DNA of the CDR3: TGTGCCAGCACCCGACTGGGACTAGCGGGGGGGCCTAACACCGGGGAGCTGTTTTTT. Residues: CASTRLGLAGGPNTGELFF.

The chain joins TRBV12-3 or TRBV12-4 to TRBJ2-5; 10 nucleotides line up with TRBD2. The CDR3 loop spans 14 amino acids. With V trimmed by 5 bases and J by 5 bases, 5 bases remained unmatched. The CDR3 loop reads CASSPVAGGETQYF. CDR3 nucleotides: TGTGCCAGCAGTCCCGTAGCGGGAGGTGAGACCCAGTACTTC.

The chain joins TRBV10-3 to TRBJ2-2, with D unclear. The germline V and J ends were trimmed by 3 bases and 2 bases, with 13 bases remaining between them. The CDR3 is made up of 16 amino acids. Germline V gives CDR1 ENHRY, CDR2 SYGVKD. CDR3 residues: CAISESAASNTGELFF. For the CDR3, the DNA is TGTGCCATCAGTGAATCGGCTGCGTCAAACACCGGGGAGCTGTTTTTT.

This clonotype was counted at least ten times. This sequence joins TRBV12-3 or TRBV12-4 and TRBJ2-2; 7 bases map to TRBD2. The junction had 0 bases not matched to a gene; V was cut back by 2 bases and J by 6 bases. This CDR3 spans 13 amino acids. The CDR3 is CASSLTSAGELFF. The CDR3 DNA reads as TGTGCCAGCAGTTTAACTAGCGCCGGGGAGCTGTTTTTT.

This clonotype appeared a few times. The chain has TRBV4-1 and TRBJ2-3; D remains unclear. The ends were cut back, 0 bases at V and 7 bases at J, with 8 bases in the middle. CDR1 is MGHRA and CDR2 is YSYEKL in the germline V gene. The CDR3 contains 13 residues. CDR3 bases: TGCGCCAGCAGCCAAGAACGGTGGAATACGCAGTATTTT. Its protein product is CASSQERWNTQYF.

This clonotype was counted between two and nine times. The chain recombines TRBV6-1 with TRBJ2-7; D is unresolved. CDR3 length: 13 residues. Germline CDR1 reads MNHNS; CDR2 reads SASEGT. The V and J ends lost 5 bases and 2 bases respectively, with 10 bases between them. The CDR3 nucleotides read TGTGCCAGCAGTAAAGACCACGCCTACGAGCAGTACTTC. Residues: CASSKDHAYEQYF.

This clonotype occurred a few times. The rearrangement joins TRBV29-1 to TRBJ2-3; D is uncertain. Germline CDR1 and CDR2: SQVTM and ANQGSEA. The CDR3 sequence is 13 residues long. The V end was cut by 4 bases, the J end by 1 base, with 9 bases between. DNA of the CDR3: TGCAGCGTTGGGGGATCGGGCACAGATACGCAGTATTTT. As protein: CSVGGSGTDTQYF.

The chain is built from TRBV6-1 and TRBJ2-3, with TRBD1 matching 9 bases. CDR3 size: 13 residues. Unmatched junction bases numbered 6, after V lost 3 bases and J lost 11 bases. From germline, CDR1 is MNHNS and CDR2 SASEGT. The CDR3 loop reads CASSETGGYKQYF. Written as DNA, the CDR3 is TGTGCCAGCAGTGAGACAGGGGGGTATAAGCAGTATTTT.

V is TRBV18 and J is TRBJ2-2; D possibly corresponds to TRBD1 (6 bases). The germline gives CDR1 KGHSH, CDR2 LQKENI. The germline V and J ends were trimmed by 5 bases and 0 bases, with 13 bases remaining between them. The CDR3 is 16 residues long. The CDR3 protein is CASSKGVGANTGELFF. The CDR3 DNA follows: TGTGCCAGCTCAAAGGGGGTTGGCGCGAACACCGGGGAGCTGTTTTTT.

This clonotype has a handful of counts. The chain has TRBV9 and TRBJ1-1; D is unclear. The CDR3 has 16 amino acids. CDR1 is SGDLS, CDR2 YYNGEE, per germline. The V end was cut by 1 base, the J end by 0 bases, with 13 bases between. The CDR3 is CASSVSGVRMNTEAFF. The CDR3 DNA is TGTGCCAGCAGCGTATCCGGAGTGAGGATGAACACTGAAGCTTTCTTT. The complete variable domain, with remaining parts taken from reference TRBV9 and TRBJ1-1, reads DSGVTQTPKHLITATGQRVTLRCSPRSGDLSVYWYQQSLDQGLQFLIQYYNGEERAKGNILERFSAQQFPDLHSELNLSSLELGDSALYFCASSVSGVRMNTEAFFGQGTRLTVV.

This clonotype appeared many times. The chain combines TRBV12-3 or TRBV12-4 with TRBJ2-7; D gene unclear. The germline V and J ends were trimmed by 6 bases and 1 base, with 10 bases remaining between them. The CDR3 loop spans 13 amino acids. CDR3 in amino acids: CASRAQDSYEQYF. CDR3 coding DNA: TGTGCCAGCAGGGCCCAGGATTCCTACGAGCAGTACTTC.

The CDR3, as DNA: TGCGCCAGCAGCGGGACGGGGTTCCAAGAGACCCAGTACTTC. Encoded protein: CASSGTGFQETQYF. V is TRBV5-1 and J is TRBJ2-5; perhaps D is TRBD1 or TRBD2 (5 bases each). CDR1 SGHRS and CDR2 YFSETQ come from the germline V gene. The length of the CDR3 is 14 residues. Trimming took off 4 bases at V and 1 base at J, with 11 bases between the two ends. Full variable domain (remainder filled in from reference TRBV5-1 and TRBJ2-5): KAGVTQTPRYLIKTRGQQVTLSCSPISGHRSVSWYQQTPGQGLQFLFEYFSETQRNKGNFPGRFSGRQFSNSRSEMNVSTLELGDSALYLCASSGTGFQETQYFGPGTRLLVL.

The chain links TRBV24-1 to TRBJ2-1; 13 bases line up with TRBD2. The CDR3 runs 20 residues. With V trimmed by 5 bases and J by 3 bases, 15 bases remained unmatched. CDR1 KGHDR and CDR2 SFDVKD come from the germline V gene. The CDR3 is CATSGGRTSGRAFSYNEQFF. CDR3 in DNA: TGTGCCACCAGTGGAGGGAGAACTAGCGGGAGGGCCTTTAGCTACAATGAGCAGTTCTTC.

This clonotype came up a few times. The chain links TRBV7-9 to TRBJ2-1; 9 bases align to TRBD2. CDR3 length: 17 amino acids. CDR1 and CDR2 (germline): SEHNR, FQNEAQ (reference sequence). Trimming at V came to 3 bases and at J to 1 base, leaving 7 bases not matched to a gene. CDR3 residues: CASSFGLSGGSYNEQFF. The CDR3 DNA is TGTGCCAGCAGCTTCGGTTTAAGCGGGGGGTCCTACAATGAGCAGTTCTTC.

The chain uses TRBV5-1 and TRBJ1-2; a possible D gene is TRBD1 (6 bases). From germline, CDR1 is SGHRS and CDR2 YFSETQ. Trimming stripped 4 bases from V and 0 bases from J, with 16 bases between. The CDR3 covers 16 residues. CDR3 DNA: TGCGCCAGCAGCCTGACGGGGGGGCCAGCTAACTATGGCTACACCTTC. The encoded protein is CASSLTGGPANYGYTF.

In the case of this clonotype: At one of its ends the junction is not consistent with the germline gene, which may arise from a read error. The V gene is TRBV7-8, the J gene TRBJ2-1; 7 nucleotides line up with TRBD2. This CDR3 has 17 amino acids. Germline lookup yields CDR1 SGHVS and CDR2 FQNEAQ. The CDR3, as DNA: TGTGCCAGCAGCTCACGGTTAGGCGGGAGCCCCTACAATGAGCGGTTCTTC. The encoded protein is CASSSRLGGSPYNERFF.